This record concerns one T cell receptor (beta chain) sequence. Its specificity is not known. Participants comprised healthy donors of bone marrow. This CDR3 region has 14 residues. The germline gives CDR1 SQVTM, CDR2 ANQGSEA. The ends lost 8 bases at V and 3 bases at J; junction bases unmatched: 10. In the PCR, 60 Vbeta and 13 Jbeta primers were used. Clones were sequenced by immunoSEQ multiplex PCR, and TCRdb holds only the in-frame ones, with some missing. The sample comprises around 100,000 clones, 70% of which are singletons, and 8% to 9.5% rests with the top ten. The data are from a study of cytomegalovirus exposure and HLA in healthy donors. Regarding the study as a whole: Several of the most significant clusters appeared, in a later analysis, to be linked to common viral pathogens. Rarity characterized most TCR sequences, yet some public TCRs appeared in many donors. In a later analysis, a genetic analysis reported fewer productive-TCR N-insertions in an Asian-associated ancestry cluster than the cohort average.

The chain uses TRBV29-1 and TRBJ1-5; 7 bases align to TRBD1. The specimen sequenced was PBMCs. The sequence came from a man aged 25 to 40 in good health and CMV-seropositive. The CDR3 nucleotides read TGCAGCACAAGACAGGGAGGAGACAATCAGCCCCAGCATTTT. This codes for CSTRQGGDNQPQHF.